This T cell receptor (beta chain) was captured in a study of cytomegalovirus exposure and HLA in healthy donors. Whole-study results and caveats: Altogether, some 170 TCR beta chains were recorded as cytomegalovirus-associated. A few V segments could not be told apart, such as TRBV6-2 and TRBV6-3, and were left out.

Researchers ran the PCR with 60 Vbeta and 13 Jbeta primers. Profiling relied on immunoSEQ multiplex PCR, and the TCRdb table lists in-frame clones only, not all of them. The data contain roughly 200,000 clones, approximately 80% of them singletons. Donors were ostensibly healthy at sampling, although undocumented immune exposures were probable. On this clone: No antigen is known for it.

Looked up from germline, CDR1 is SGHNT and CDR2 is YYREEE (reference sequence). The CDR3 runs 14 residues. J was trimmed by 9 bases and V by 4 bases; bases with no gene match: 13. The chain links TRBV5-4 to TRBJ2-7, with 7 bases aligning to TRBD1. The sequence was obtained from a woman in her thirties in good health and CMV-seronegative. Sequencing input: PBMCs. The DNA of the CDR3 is TGTGCCAGCAGCGGCCCCGGGACAGCCATCGGGCAGTACTTC. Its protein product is CASSGPGTAIGQYF.